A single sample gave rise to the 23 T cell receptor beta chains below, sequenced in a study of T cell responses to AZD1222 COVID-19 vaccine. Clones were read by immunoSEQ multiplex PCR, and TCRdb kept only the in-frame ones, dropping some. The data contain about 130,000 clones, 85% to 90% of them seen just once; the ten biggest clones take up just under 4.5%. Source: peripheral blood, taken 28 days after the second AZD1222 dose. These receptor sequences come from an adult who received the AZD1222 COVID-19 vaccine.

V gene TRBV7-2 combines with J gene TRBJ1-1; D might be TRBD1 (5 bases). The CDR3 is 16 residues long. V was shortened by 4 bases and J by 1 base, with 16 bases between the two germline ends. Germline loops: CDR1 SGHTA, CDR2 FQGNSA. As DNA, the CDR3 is TGTGCCAGCAGCTACTCTCGACAGAGGACGAACACTGAAGCTTTCTTT. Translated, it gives CASSYSRQRTNTEAFF.

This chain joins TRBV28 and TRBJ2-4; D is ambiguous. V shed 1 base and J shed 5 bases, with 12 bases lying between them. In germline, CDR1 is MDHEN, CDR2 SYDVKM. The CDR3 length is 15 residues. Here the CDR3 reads CASSLSFGLQNIQYF. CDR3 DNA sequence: TGTGCCAGCAGTTTATCATTCGGGCTACAAAACATTCAGTACTTC.

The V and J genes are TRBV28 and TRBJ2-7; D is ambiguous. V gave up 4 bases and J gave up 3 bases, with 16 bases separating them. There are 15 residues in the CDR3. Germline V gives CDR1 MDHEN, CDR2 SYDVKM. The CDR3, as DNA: TGTGCCAGCAGTTATGGGGTCGCTGGAGTCTACGAGCAGTACTTC. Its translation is CASSYGVAGVYEQYF.

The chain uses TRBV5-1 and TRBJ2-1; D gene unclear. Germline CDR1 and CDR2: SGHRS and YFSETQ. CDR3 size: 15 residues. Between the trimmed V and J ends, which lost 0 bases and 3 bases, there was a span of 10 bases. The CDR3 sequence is CASSLVPGGYNEQFF. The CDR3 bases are TGCGCCAGCAGCTTGGTTCCAGGCGGCTACAATGAGCAGTTCTTC.

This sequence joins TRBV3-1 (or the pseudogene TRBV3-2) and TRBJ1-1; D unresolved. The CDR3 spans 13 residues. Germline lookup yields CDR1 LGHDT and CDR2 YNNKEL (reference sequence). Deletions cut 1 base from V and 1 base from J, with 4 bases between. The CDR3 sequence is CASSQVRNTEAFF. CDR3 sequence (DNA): TGTGCCAGCAGCCAAGTCAGGAACACTGAAGCTTTCTTT.

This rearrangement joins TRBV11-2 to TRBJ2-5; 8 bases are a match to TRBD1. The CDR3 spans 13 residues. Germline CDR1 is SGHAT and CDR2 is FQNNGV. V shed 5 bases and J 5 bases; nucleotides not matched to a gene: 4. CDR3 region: CASSTDREETQYF. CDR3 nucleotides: TGTGCCAGCAGCACGGACAGGGAGGAGACCCAGTACTTC.

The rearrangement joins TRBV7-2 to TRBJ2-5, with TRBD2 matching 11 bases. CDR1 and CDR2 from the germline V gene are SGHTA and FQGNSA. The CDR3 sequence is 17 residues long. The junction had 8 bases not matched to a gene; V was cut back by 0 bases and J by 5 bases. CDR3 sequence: CASSLAVSGGGVETQYF. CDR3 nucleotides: TGTGCCAGCAGCTTAGCGGTTAGCGGGGGGGGTGTTGAGACCCAGTACTTC.

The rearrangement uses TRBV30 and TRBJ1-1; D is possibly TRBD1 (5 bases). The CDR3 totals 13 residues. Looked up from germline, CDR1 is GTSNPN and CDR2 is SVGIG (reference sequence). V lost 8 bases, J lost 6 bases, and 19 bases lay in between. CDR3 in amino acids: CAGEDKRSAEAFF. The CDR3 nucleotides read TGTGCCGGGGAGGACAAAAGGTCGGCTGAAGCTTTCTTT. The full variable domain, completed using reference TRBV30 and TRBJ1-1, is SQTIHQWPATLVQPVGSPLSLECTVEGTSNPNLYWYRQAAGRGLQLLFYSVGIGQISSEVPQNLSASRPQDRQFILSSKKLLLSDSGFYLCAGEDKRSAEAFFGQGTRLTVV.

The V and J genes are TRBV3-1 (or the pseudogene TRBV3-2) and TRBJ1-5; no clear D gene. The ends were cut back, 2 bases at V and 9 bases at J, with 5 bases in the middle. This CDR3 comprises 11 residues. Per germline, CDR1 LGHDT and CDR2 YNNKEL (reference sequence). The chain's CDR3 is CASSQQGPQHF. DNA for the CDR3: TGTGCCAGCAGCCAACAAGGGCCCCAGCATTTT.

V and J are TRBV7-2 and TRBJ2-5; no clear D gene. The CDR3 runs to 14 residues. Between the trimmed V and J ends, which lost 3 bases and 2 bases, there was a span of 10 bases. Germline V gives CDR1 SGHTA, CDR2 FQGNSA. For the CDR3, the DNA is TGTGCCAGCAGCTTGGTGGCGGATCAAGAGACCCAGTACTTC. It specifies CASSLVADQETQYF.

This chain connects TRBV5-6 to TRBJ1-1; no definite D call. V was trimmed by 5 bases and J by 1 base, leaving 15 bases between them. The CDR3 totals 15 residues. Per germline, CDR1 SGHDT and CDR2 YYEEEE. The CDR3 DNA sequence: TGTGCCAGCAGGGCCGCCCCGATGGAGAACACTGAAGCTTTCTTT. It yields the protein CASRAAPMENTEAFF.

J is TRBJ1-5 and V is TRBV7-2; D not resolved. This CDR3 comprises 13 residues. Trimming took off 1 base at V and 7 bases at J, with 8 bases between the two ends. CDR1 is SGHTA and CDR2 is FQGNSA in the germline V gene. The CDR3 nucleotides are TGTGCCAGCAGCTTAGATCCAGGCCAGCCCCAGCATTTT. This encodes CASSLDPGQPQHF.

CDR3 coding DNA: TGTGCCAGCAGTGAGACTAGCGGGGGCACAGATACGCAGTATTTT. Amino acids: CASSETSGGTDTQYF. The chain joins TRBV6-4 to TRBJ2-3; 11 bases match TRBD2. The V gene end was trimmed by 3 bases and the J gene end by 1 base; junction bases not matched to a gene: 0. CDR1 is MRHNA and CDR2 is SNTAGT in the germline V gene. The CDR3 totals 15 residues.

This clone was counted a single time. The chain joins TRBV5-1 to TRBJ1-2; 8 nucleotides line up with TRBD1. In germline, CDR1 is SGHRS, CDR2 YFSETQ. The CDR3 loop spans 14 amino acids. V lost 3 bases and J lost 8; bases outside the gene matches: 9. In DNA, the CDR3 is TGCGCCAGCAGCTCATCAGGGGGCGCGGGGGGCTACACCTTC. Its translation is CASSSSGGAGGYTF.

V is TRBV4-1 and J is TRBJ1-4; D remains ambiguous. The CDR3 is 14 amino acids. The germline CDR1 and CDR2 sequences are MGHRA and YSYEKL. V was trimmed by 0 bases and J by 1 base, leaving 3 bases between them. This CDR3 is CASSQDQTNEKLFF. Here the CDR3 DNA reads TGCGCCAGCAGCCAAGATCAAACTAATGAAAAACTGTTTTTT.

The CDR3 is CASSFATNEKLFF. CDR3 coding DNA: TGTGCCAGCAGTTTTGCAACTAATGAAAAACTGTTTTTT. The genes are TRBV28 and TRBJ1-4; no definite D call. Trimming took 3 bases from V and 0 from J, leaving 2 bases between them. Germline loops: CDR1 MDHEN, CDR2 SYDVKM. The CDR3 is made up of 13 amino acids.

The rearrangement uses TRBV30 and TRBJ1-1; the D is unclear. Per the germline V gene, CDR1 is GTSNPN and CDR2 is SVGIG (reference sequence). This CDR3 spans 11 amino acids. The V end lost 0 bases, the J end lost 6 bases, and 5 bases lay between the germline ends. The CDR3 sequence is CAWSVTPEAFF. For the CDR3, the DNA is TGTGCCTGGAGTGTAACTCCTGAAGCTTTCTTT.

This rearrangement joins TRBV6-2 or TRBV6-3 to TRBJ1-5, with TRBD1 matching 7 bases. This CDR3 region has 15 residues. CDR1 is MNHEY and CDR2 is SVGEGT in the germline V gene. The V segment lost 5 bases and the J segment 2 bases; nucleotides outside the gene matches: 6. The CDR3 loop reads CASSGHTGGNQPQHF. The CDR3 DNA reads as TGTGCCAGCAGTGGACACACAGGGGGCAATCAGCCCCAGCATTTT.

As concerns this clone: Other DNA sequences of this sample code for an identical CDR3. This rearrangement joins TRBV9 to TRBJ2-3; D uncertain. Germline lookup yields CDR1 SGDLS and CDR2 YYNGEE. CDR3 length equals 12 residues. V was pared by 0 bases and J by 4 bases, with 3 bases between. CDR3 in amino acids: CASSVAADTQYF. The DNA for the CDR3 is TGTGCCAGCAGCGTAGCAGCAGATACGCAGTATTTT. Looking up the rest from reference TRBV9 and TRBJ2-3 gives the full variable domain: DSGVTQTPKHLITATGQRVTLRCSPRSGDLSVYWYQQSLDQGLQFLIQYYNGEERAKGNILERFSAQQFPDLHSELNLSSLELGDSALYFCASSVAADTQYFGPGTRLTVL.

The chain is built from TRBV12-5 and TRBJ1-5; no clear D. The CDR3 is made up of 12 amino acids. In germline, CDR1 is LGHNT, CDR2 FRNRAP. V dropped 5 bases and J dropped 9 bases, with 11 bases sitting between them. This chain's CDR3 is CASGPSWGPQHF. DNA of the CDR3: TGTGCTAGTGGTCCCTCGTGGGGGCCCCAGCATTTT.

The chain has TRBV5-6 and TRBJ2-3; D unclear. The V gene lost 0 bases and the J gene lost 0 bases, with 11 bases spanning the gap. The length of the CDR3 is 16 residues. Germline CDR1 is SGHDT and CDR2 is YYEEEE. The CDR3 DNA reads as TGTGCCAGCAGCTTGGCTGGTTCCACTAGCACAGATACGCAGTATTTT. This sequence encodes CASSLAGSTSTDTQYF.

The CDR3 spells CASSSGTGRLTGELFF. The CDR3 DNA reads TGCGCCAGCAGCTCCGGGACAGGCCGATTAACCGGGGAGCTGTTTTTT. The chain carries TRBV5-1 and TRBJ2-2; 8 bases are a match to TRBD1. The CDR3 is made up of 16 amino acids. Looked up from germline, CDR1 is SGHRS and CDR2 is YFSETQ. V lost 3 bases, J lost 5 bases, and 9 bases stayed unmatched.

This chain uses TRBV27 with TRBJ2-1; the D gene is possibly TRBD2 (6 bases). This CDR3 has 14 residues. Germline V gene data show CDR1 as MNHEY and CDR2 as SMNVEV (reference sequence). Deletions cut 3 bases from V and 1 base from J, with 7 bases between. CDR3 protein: CASSFAGSYNEQFF. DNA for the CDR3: TGTGCCAGCAGTTTCGCGGGATCCTACAATGAGCAGTTCTTC.